This T cell receptor beta chain was obtained from a study of blood T cells in healthy people across ages. Study-level points and caveats: Researchers judged that diversity estimates from one million T cells fell short of true values. Strongly correlated with naive T cell percentage was TCR beta diversity.

Sample-barcoded 5' priming and a J-beta primer mix drove a second PCR of about 7 to 11 cycles. Carrying 12 random nucleotides, a template-switch adaptor labeled each individual cDNA molecule. One entry per CDR3 protein results from TCRdb running MiXCR on the 5' RACE reads. Among 1.6 million or so distinct CDR3 sequences listed, roughly a third were seen once. Note on this clonotype: Antigen: not known.

V lost 5 bases, J lost 0 bases, and 10 bases lay in between. The CDR3 has 14 amino acids. Germline CDR1 is MNHEY and CDR2 is SMNVEV (reference sequence). The sequence was collected from a woman aged 25 to 39 in good health. The genes are TRBV27 and TRBJ1-1; maybe TRBD1 (6 bases). The sample taken for sequencing was blood. The CDR3 region has the DNA TGTGCCAGCAGTAAGGACAGATTGAACACTGAAGCTTTCTTT. Translating gives CASSKDRLNTEAFF.